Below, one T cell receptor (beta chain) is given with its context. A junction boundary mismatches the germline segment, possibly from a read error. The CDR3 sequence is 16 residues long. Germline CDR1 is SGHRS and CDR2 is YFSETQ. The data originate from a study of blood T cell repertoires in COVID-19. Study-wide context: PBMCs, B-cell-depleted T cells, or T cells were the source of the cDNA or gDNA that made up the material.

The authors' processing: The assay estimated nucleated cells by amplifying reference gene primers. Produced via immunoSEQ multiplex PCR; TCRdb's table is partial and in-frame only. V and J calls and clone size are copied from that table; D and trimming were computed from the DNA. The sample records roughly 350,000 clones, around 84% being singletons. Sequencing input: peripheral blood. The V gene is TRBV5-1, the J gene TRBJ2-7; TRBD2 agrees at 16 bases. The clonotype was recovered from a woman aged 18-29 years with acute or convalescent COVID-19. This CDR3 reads CASAGTSGRASHEQYF. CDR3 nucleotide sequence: TGCGCCAGCGCCGGGACTAGCGGGAGGGCCTCCCACGAGCAGTACTTC.